This T cell receptor (beta chain) was recorded in a study of early T cells in non-severe SARS-CoV-2 infection. General observations from the study: Matching with VDJdb favored anti-spike CD8 responses (missing private and CD4 specificities).

Researchers attached unique molecular identifiers to individual cDNA molecules. MiXCR, applied by TCRdb to the 5' RACE reads, yields one record per CDR3 protein. The sample lists 60,000 to 75,000 distinct CDR3 sequences, roughly 10% occurring once. This clonotype has only a few counts. What it recognizes is unknown. The CDR3 extends over 18 amino acids. The V and J ends lost 2 bases and 0 bases, in that order; junction bases with no gene match: 10. The germline gives CDR1 MNHEY, CDR2 SVGEGT. The chain joins TRBV6-2 or TRBV6-3 to TRBJ2-3; 8 nucleotides agree with TRBD2. Material: whole blood. This clonotype was obtained from an adult who was a healthcare worker with PCR-confirmed SARS-CoV-2 infection or an uninfected control (not recorded which). CDR3 nucleotides: TGTGCCAGCAGTTACGGTTCGGGAGGGCCCAGGAGCACAGATACGCAGTATTTT. This gives the protein CASSYGSGGPRSTDTQYF.